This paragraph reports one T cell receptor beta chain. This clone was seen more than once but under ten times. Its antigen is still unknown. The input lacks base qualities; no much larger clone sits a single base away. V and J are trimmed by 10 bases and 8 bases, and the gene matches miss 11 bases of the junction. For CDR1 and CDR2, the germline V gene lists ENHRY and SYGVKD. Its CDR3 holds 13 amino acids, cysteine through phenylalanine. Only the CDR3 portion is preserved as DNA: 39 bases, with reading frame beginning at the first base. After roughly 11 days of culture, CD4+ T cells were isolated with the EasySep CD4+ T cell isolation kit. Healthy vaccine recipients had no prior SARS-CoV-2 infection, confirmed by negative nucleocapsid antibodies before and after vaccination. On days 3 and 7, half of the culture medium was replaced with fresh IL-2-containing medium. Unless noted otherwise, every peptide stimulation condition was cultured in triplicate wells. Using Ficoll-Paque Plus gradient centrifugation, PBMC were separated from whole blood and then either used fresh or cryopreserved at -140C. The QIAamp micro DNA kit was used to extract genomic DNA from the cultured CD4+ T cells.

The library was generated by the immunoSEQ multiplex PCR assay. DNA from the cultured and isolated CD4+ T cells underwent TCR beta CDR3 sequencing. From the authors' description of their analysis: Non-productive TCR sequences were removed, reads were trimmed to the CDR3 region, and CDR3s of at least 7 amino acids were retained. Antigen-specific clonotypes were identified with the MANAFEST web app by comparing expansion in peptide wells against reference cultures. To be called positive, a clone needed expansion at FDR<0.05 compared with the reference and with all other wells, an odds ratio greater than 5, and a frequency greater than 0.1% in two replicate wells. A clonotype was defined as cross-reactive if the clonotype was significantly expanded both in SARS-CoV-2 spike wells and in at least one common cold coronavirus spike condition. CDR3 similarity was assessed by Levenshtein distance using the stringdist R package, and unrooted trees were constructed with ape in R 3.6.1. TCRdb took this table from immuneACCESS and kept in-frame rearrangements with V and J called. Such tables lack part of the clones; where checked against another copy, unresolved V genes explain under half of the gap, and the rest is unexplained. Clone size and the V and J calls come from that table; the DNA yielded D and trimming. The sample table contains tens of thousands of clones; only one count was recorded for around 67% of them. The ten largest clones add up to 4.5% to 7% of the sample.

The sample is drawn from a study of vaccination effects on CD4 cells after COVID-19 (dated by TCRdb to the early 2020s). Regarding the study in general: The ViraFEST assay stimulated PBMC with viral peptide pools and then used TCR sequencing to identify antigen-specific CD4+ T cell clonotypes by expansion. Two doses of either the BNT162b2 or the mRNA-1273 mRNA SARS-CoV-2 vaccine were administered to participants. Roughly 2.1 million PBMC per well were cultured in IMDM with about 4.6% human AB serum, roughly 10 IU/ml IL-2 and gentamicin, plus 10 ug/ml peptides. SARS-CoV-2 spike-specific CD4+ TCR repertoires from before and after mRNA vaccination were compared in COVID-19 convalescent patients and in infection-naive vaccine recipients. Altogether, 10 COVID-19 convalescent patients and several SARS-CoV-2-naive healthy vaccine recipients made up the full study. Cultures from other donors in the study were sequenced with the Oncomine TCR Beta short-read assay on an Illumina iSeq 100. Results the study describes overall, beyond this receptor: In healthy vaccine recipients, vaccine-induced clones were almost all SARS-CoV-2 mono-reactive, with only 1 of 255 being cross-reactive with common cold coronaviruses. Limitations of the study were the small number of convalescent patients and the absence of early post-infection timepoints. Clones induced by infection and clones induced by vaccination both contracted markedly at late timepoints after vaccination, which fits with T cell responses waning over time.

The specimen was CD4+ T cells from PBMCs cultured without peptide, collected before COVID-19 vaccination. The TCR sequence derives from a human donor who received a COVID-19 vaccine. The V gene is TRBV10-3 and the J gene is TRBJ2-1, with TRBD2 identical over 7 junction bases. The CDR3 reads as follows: CATAGASMHEQFF. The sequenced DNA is TGTGCCACCGCGGGAGCCTCCATGCATGAGCAGTTCTTC.